The source of this T cell receptor beta chain is a study of beta chain features in type 1 diabetes. Study information: Examination of sorted cells across all samples involved approximately 100,000,000 cells. The study's findings and limits: Among patients with Type 1 diabetes, TCRB CDR3s were moderately but significantly shorter in every one of the four CD4+ subsets. The analysis here could not establish whether HLA type shapes TCRB rearrangement.

Comment on this clone: Its antigen is undetermined.

The investigators reverse transcribed all of the isolated RNA, so they sequenced expressed TCRB transcripts. Profiling relied on immunoSEQ multiplex PCR, and the TCRdb table lists in-frame clones only, not all of them. The data contain a few hundred thousand clones, about 12% of them singletons. V shed 7 bases and J 11 bases; nucleotides not matched to a gene: 12. From germline, CDR1 is SNHLY and CDR2 FYNNEI. The CDR3 totals 13 residues. Sorting of CD4+ naive, central memory, regulatory and stem cell-like memory cells was performed via CD45RO/CCR7/CD25/CD127/CD95/CD27. The chain has TRBV2 and TRBJ1-1, with 8 bases identical to TRBD1. This receptor was obtained from a man aged 18 to 29 in good health. Sequenced sample: naive CD4+ T cells from blood. CDR3 coding DNA: TGTGCCAGCACGATCACCCTATACAGGGGGGCTTTCTTT. This sequence encodes CASTITLYRGAFF. The entire variable domain, with the rest obtained from reference TRBV2 and TRBJ1-1, is as follows: EPEVTQTPSHQVTQMGQEVILRCVPISNHLYFYWYRQILGQKVEFLVSFYNNEISEKSEIFDDQFSVERPDGSNFTLKIRSTKLEDSAMYFCASTITLYRGAFFGQGTRLTVV.